These T cell receptor beta chains were read from a single sample in a study of cytomegalovirus exposure and HLA in healthy donors. Clones were sequenced by immunoSEQ multiplex PCR, and TCRdb holds only the in-frame ones, with some missing. The table has about 63,000 clones, around 92% seen once. The sample taken for sequencing was PBMCs. Source of these receptors: a woman aged 18-30 years in good health and CMV-seronegative. Both conserved end residues are part of each CDR3. The order of the fields is J gene, V gene, clone size, D gene, CDR3 DNA, CDR3 protein. D genes are given only for firm matches. Size values are once, few and many counts, or a class for expanded clones, and some rows have none.

J: TRBJ2-1
V: TRBV7-6
size: .
D: TRBD2
DNA: TGTGCCAGCAGCCACGGTGCACAAGCGGGAGTGGAGCAGTTCTTC
CDR3: CASSHGAQAGVEQFF

J: TRBJ1-4
V: TRBV28
size: .
D: .
DNA: TGTGCCAGCAGTTTTTCGGGAGGTACTGTCAATGAAAAACTGTTTTTT
CDR3: CASSFSGGTVNEKLFF

J: TRBJ2-3
V: TRBV6-5
size: .
D: TRBD1
DNA: TGTGCCAGCAGTAGGACAGGGGTAACAGATACGCAGTATTTT
CDR3: CASSRTGVTDTQYF

J: TRBJ2-5
V: TRBV4-2
size: .
D: TRBD1
DNA: TGTGCCAGCAGCCAAGGGGACAGGGACCAAGAGACCCAGTACTTC
CDR3: CASSQGDRDQETQYF

J: TRBJ1-6
V: TRBV19
size: .
D: .
DNA: TGTGCCACGCTACAGGAATATAATTCACCCCTCCACTTT
CDR3: CATLQEYNSPLHF

J: TRBJ2-5
V: TRBV6-6
size: .
D: TRBD2
DNA: TGTGCCAGCAGTTATGAACTAGCGGGGGGGGAGACCCAGTACTTC
CDR3: CASSYELAGGETQYF

J: TRBJ1-2
V: TRBV6-1
size: .
D: .
DNA: TGTGCCAGCGGGGAGACTCCCCCTAACTATGGCTACACCTTC
CDR3: CASGETPPNYGYTF

J: TRBJ2-1
V: TRBV6-1
size: .
D: TRBD1
DNA: TGTGCCAGCAGTGAATTCGGGACAGCGATGTACAATGAGCAGTTCTTC
CDR3: CASSEFGTAMYNEQFF

J: TRBJ2-7
V: TRBV7-2
size: .
D: TRBD1
DNA: TGTGCCAGCAGCTTCACCGGGACAGGAGCCTACGAGCAGTACTTC
CDR3: CASSFTGTGAYEQYF

J: TRBJ1-1
V: TRBV2
size: .
D: .
DNA: TGTGCCAGCACCTTTTGGGGGGATCCAGCTTTCTTT
CDR3: CASTFWGDPAFF

J: TRBJ1-5
V: TRBV28
size: once
D: TRBD1
DNA: TGTGCCAGCATCGTCCAGGGGGCGTATAGCAATCAGCCCCAGCATTTT
CDR3: CASIVQGAYSNQPQHF

J: TRBJ1-1
V: TRBV6-6
size: .
D: .
DNA: TGTGCCAGCAGTTTTACAGAAAACACTGAAGCTTTCTTT
CDR3: CASSFTENTEAFF

J: TRBJ2-7
V: TRBV28
size: .
D: .
DNA: TGTGCCAGCAGTCGAGGCCGCCGTCGGGGGAACTACTACGAGCAGTACTTC
CDR3: CASSRGRRRGNYYEQYF

J: TRBJ2-2
V: TRBV6-5
size: .
D: TRBD1
DNA: TGTGCCAGCAGGACAGGGGTCTCCGGGGCCGGGGAGCTGTTTTTT
CDR3: CASRTGVSGAGELFF

J: TRBJ1-1
V: TRBV2
size: .
D: .
DNA: TGTGCCAGCAAAGGGGGGGGTTGGGACACTGAAGCTTTCTTT
CDR3: CASKGGGWDTEAFF

J: TRBJ2-7
V: TRBV28
size: .
D: TRBD2
DNA: TGTGCCAGCAGAATACGACTAGCGGGAGTTCACGAGCAGTACTTC
CDR3: CASRIRLAGVHEQYF

J: TRBJ2-1
V: TRBV13
size: .
D: .
DNA: TGTGCCAGCAGCTTCCTTACCGGAAATCCGTACAGTGAGCAGTTCTTC
CDR3: CASSFLTGNPYSEQFF

J: TRBJ1-2
V: TRBV7-8
size: .
D: .
DNA: TGTGCCAGCAGCCCACAGGGAGATGGCTACACCTTC
CDR3: CASSPQGDGYTF

J: TRBJ1-5
V: TRBV6-1
size: .
D: .
DNA: TGTGCCAGCGCCATGCCCGCCGGGGATCAGCCCCAGCATTTT
CDR3: CASAMPAGDQPQHF

J: TRBJ1-2
V: TRBV6-6
size: .
D: .
DNA: TGTGCCAGCAGTTACTCGAATTGGGCCAGACCCTATGGCTACACCTTC
CDR3: CASSYSNWARPYGYTF

J: TRBJ2-5
V: TRBV9
size: .
D: TRBD2
DNA: TGTGCCAGCAGCGTAGGCGGGGGGAGCCAAGAGACCCAGTACTTC
CDR3: CASSVGGGSQETQYF

J: TRBJ2-7
V: TRBV11-2
size: .
D: .
DNA: TGTGCCAGCAGCTTCAACTACGAGCAGTACTTC
CDR3: CASSFNYEQYF

J: TRBJ1-4
V: TRBV7-2
size: .
D: .
DNA: TGTGCCAGCAGCTTAGCGGGCTTCTATGAAAAACTGTTTTTT
CDR3: CASSLAGFYEKLFF

J: TRBJ1-3
V: TRBV2
size: .
D: TRBD1
DNA: TGTGCCAGCAGGTGGGACAGTGGAAACACCATATATTTT
CDR3: CASRWDSGNTIYF

J: TRBJ2-1
V: TRBV28
size: once
D: TRBD2
DNA: TGTGCCAGCAGTTTCCGACTAGCGAGGGACCCCTCCTACAATGAGCAGTTCTTC
CDR3: CASSFRLARDPSYNEQFF

J: TRBJ2-2
V: TRBV10-3
size: .
D: .
DNA: TGTGCCATCACCGGACAGCCGGACACCGGGGAGCTGTTTTTT
CDR3: CAITGQPDTGELFF

J: TRBJ2-2
V: TRBV5-8
size: .
D: .
DNA: TGTGCCACTCCCCACGGCGGGTGGATCACCGGGGAGCTGTTTTTT
CDR3: CATPHGGWITGELFF

J: TRBJ2-2
V: TRBV6-4
size: .
D: .
DNA: TGTGCCAGCAGTCCTGCCCCGACAACCGGGGAGCTGTTTTTT
CDR3: CASSPAPTTGELFF

J: TRBJ2-5
V: TRBV7-9
size: .
D: TRBD1
DNA: TGTGCCAGCAGCTTACGGGACAGGGCGGGAGAGACCCAGTACTTC
CDR3: CASSLRDRAGETQYF

J: TRBJ2-5
V: TRBV9
size: .
D: .
DNA: TGTGCCAGCAGCGTAGCCCCAGTGAGGCAAGAGACCCAGTACTTC
CDR3: CASSVAPVRQETQYF

J: TRBJ2-3
V: TRBV11-3
size: .
D: .
DNA: TGTGCCAGCAGCTTAGGGGGCACCACAGATACGCAGTATTTT
CDR3: CASSLGGTTDTQYF

J: TRBJ1-6
V: TRBV6-6
size: .
D: .
DNA: TGTGCCAGCAGTTACACAACCCCGTATAATTCACCCCTCCACTTT
CDR3: CASSYTTPYNSPLHF

J: TRBJ1-1
V: TRBV11-2
size: .
D: TRBD1
DNA: TGTGCCAGCAGCGGACAGGTTAACACTGAAGCTTTCTTT
CDR3: CASSGQVNTEAFF

J: TRBJ2-7
V: TRBV7-8
size: .
D: .
DNA: TGTGCCAGCAGCTTATCCCTACAGGGTACCTACGAGCAGTACTTC
CDR3: CASSLSLQGTYEQYF

J: TRBJ1-1
V: TRBV4-1
size: .
D: .
DNA: TGCGCCAGCAGCCAAGATCGAATGGCATTCACTGAAGCTTTCTTT
CDR3: CASSQDRMAFTEAFF

J: TRBJ2-2
V: TRBV7-2
size: .
D: TRBD2
DNA: TGTGCCAGCAGGATTTCTAGCGGGGAGGGCACCGGGGAGCTGTTTTTT
CDR3: CASRISSGEGTGELFF

J: TRBJ2-3
V: TRBV2
size: .
D: TRBD2
DNA: TGTGCCAGCAGTGGACCGGGGGGGCGGGCAGATACGCAGTATTTT
CDR3: CASSGPGGRADTQYF

J: TRBJ2-7
V: TRBV5-1
size: .
D: TRBD1
DNA: TGCGCCAGCAGCACCGGGACAGGGGGTATTGGCTCCTACGAGCAGTACTTC
CDR3: CASSTGTGGIGSYEQYF

J: TRBJ2-2
V: TRBV25-1
size: once
D: TRBD2
DNA: TGTGCCAGCAGCCCGATGGCGGGACTAGCGGGAGCCGGGGAGCTGTTTTTT
CDR3: CASSPMAGLAGAGELFF

J: TRBJ2-2
V: TRBV6-5
size: .
D: .
DNA: TGTGCCAGCAGTTACGGGCCAGGGAGGTTTGGGGAGCTGTTTTTT
CDR3: CASSYGPGRFGELFF

J: TRBJ1-1
V: TRBV9
size: .
D: .
DNA: TGTGCCAGCAGCGCAGGGGATGCGGGTAGGATGAACACTGAAGCTTTCTTT
CDR3: CASSAGDAGRMNTEAFF

J: TRBJ2-3
V: TRBV19
size: .
D: .
DNA: TGTGCCAGTAGTATGGATCGCCTAGGCGGCACAGATACGCAGTATTTT
CDR3: CASSMDRLGGTDTQYF

J: TRBJ2-1
V: TRBV10-3
size: .
D: TRBD2
DNA: TGTGCCATCAGTGAGTCGGCGACTAGCGGCGATGAGCAGTTCTTC
CDR3: CAISESATSGDEQFF

J: TRBJ1-3
V: TRBV5-1
size: .
D: .
DNA: TGCGCCAGCAGCTTGGGGGACTTTGGAAACACCATATATTTT
CDR3: CASSLGDFGNTIYF

J: TRBJ2-1
V: TRBV28
size: .
D: .
DNA: TGTGCCAGCAGTACACGCCGGGACTCACCCACCAATGAGCAGTTCTTC
CDR3: CASSTRRDSPTNEQFF

J: TRBJ1-3
V: TRBV4-2
size: .
D: .
DNA: TGTGCCAGCAGCCAAGACCAGGGTACTGGAAACACCATATATTTT
CDR3: CASSQDQGTGNTIYF

J: TRBJ1-2
V: TRBV13
size: .
D: .
DNA: TGTGCCAGCAGCCCACCCGGGCAGGGGAACTATGGCTACACCTTC
CDR3: CASSPPGQGNYGYTF

J: TRBJ2-7
V: TRBV2
size: .
D: .
DNA: TGTGCCAGCAGGGATCAGGGCTACGAGCAGTACTTC
CDR3: CASRDQGYEQYF

J: TRBJ2-2
V: TRBV28
size: few
D: TRBD2
DNA: TGTGCCAGCACGGGGGCGGGACTAGCGGCTTCGAACACCGGGGAGCTGTTTTTT
CDR3: CASTGAGLAASNTGELFF

J: TRBJ2-3
V: TRBV11-2
size: .
D: .
DNA: TGTGCCAGCAGCTCCTTGCGGGGTCGTAGCACAGATACGCAGTATTTT
CDR3: CASSSLRGRSTDTQYF

J: TRBJ1-6
V: TRBV27
size: .
D: TRBD1
DNA: TGTGCCAGCGGGATCTGGGCAGGGGGTAGATCCTATAATTCACCCCTCCACTTT
CDR3: CASGIWAGGRSYNSPLHF

J: TRBJ1-6
V: TRBV10-3
size: .
D: .
DNA: TGTGCCATCAGGAATGCTGGGGCGGAAAATTCACCCCTCCACTTT
CDR3: CAIRNAGAENSPLHF

J: TRBJ2-1
V: TRBV28
size: .
D: .
DNA: TGTGCCAGCAGTTCCGGGAGAGATGAGCAGTTCTTC
CDR3: CASSSGRDEQFF

J: TRBJ1-1
V: TRBV7-2
size: .
D: TRBD1
DNA: TGTGCCAGCCAAAAATTCGGGACAGGACCTAACACTGAAGCTTTCTTT
CDR3: CASQKFGTGPNTEAFF

J: TRBJ2-2
V: TRBV30
size: .
D: .
DNA: TGTGCCTGCCAGGACATGGAGAACACCGGGGAGCTGTTTTTT
CDR3: CACQDMENTGELFF

J: TRBJ1-3
V: TRBV30
size: .
D: TRBD1
DNA: TGTGCCTGGAGGACAGGGTACTCTGGAAACACCATATATTTT
CDR3: CAWRTGYSGNTIYF

J: TRBJ1-3
V: TRBV4-1
size: .
D: TRBD1
DNA: TGCGCCAGCAGCCAACCCCCCGGGACAGGGGTTGGAAACACCATATATTTT
CDR3: CASSQPPGTGVGNTIYF